The 12 T cell receptor beta chains below come from one sample, sequenced in a study of cytomegalovirus exposure and HLA in healthy donors. Sequencing used immunoSEQ multiplex PCR; TCRdb keeps in-frame clones, though not all of them. The repertoire includes 90,000 to 130,000 clones, around 95% of them detected once, and 0.67% sits in the top ten. Sequences were obtained from PBMCs. All receptors come from a woman aged 18-29 years in good health and CMV-seronegative.

The V call is TRBV11-2, the J call TRBJ2-3, with TRBD2 matching over 8 bases. V lost 5 bases, J lost 6 bases, and 7 bases stayed unmatched. CDR1 is SGHAT, CDR2 FQNNGV, per germline. The CDR3 runs 14 residues. The CDR3 region has the DNA TGTGCCAGCAGCCTCGGCGGGGGGATCGATACGCAGTATTTT. Its translation: CASSLGGGIDTQYF.

J is TRBJ2-1 and V is TRBV9; D remains ambiguous. The CDR3 runs 16 residues. Trimming removed 0 bases from V and 1 base from J, with 11 bases in between. The germline CDR1 and CDR2 sequences are SGDLS and YYNGEE. This chain's CDR3 is CASSVARIRSYNEQFF. For the CDR3, the DNA is TGTGCCAGCAGCGTAGCTAGGATTAGGTCCTACAATGAGCAGTTCTTC.

In its sample, this clone was seen once. The CDR3 loop reads CASSVRIRDTEAFF. CDR3 sequence (DNA): TGTGCCAGCAGTGTTCGCATCCGAGACACTGAAGCTTTCTTT. The chain joins TRBV2 to TRBJ1-1; D is undetermined. Per germline, CDR1 SNHLY and CDR2 FYNNEI. This CDR3 comprises 14 residues. Trimming removed 4 bases from V and 3 bases from J, with 12 bases in between.

This chain joins TRBV28 and TRBJ2-7, with a possible D match to TRBD1 (6 bases). The germline CDR1 and CDR2 sequences are MDHEN and SYDVKM. The V end was cut by 4 bases, the J end by 7 bases, with 11 bases between. There are 12 residues in the CDR3. This chain's CDR3 is CASSSWGREQYF. DNA for the CDR3: TGTGCCAGCAGTTCGTGGGGGCGGGAGCAGTACTTC.

The chain recombines TRBV2 with TRBJ1-4; maybe TRBD1 (6 bases). Germline CDR1 and CDR2: SNHLY and FYNNEI. Trimming left V 5 bases short and J 13 bases short, with 14 bases between. The CDR3 covers 12 residues. The CDR3 loop reads CASSPGTTALFF. CDR3 sequence (DNA): TGTGCCAGCAGTCCCGGGACAACGGCACTGTTTTTT. The variable domain in full, with the rest retrieved from reference TRBV2 and TRBJ1-4, is EPEVTQTPSHQVTQMGQEVILRCVPISNHLYFYWYRQILGQKVEFLVSFYNNEISEKSEIFDDQFSVERPDGSNFTLKIRSTKLEDSAMYFCASSPGTTALFFGSGTQLSVL.

This chain connects TRBV7-9 to TRBJ2-5, with 9 positions matching TRBD2. The CDR3 covers 15 residues. Trimming took 3 bases from V and 5 from J; bases not matched to a gene: 7. The germline CDR1 and CDR2 sequences are SEHNR and FQNEAQ (reference sequence). CDR3 bases: TGTGCCAGCAGCTTTGGCGGGGGGGCCGCGGAGACCCAGTACTTC. This encodes CASSFGGGAAETQYF.

The chain is built from TRBV6-5 and TRBJ1-4, with TRBD1 matching 7 bases. CDR3 length: 15 amino acids. Germline V lookup: CDR1 MNHEY, CDR2 SVGAGI. With 2 bases clipped from V and 3 bases from J, the junction kept 3 bases outside the gene matches. In nucleotides, the CDR3 is TGTGCCAGCAGTTACAGGGGGCAGTCTAATGAAAAACTGTTTTTT. Protein: CASSYRGQSNEKLFF.

This chain connects TRBV7-9 to TRBJ1-1, with D unresolved. The V gene lost 4 bases and the J gene lost 7 bases, with 13 bases spanning the gap. This CDR3 has 13 amino acids. The germline V gene has CDR1 SEHNR and CDR2 FQNEAQ (reference sequence). The DNA of the CDR3 is TGTGCCAGCAGCTATGCGGTAGGCGGTGAAGCTTTCTTT. Its translation is CASSYAVGGEAFF.

This clone was recorded once. This chain links TRBV28 with TRBJ1-2; 7 nucleotides line up with TRBD1. Trimming removed 6 bases from V and 8 bases from J; junction bases left unmatched: 9. The germline CDR1 and CDR2 sequences are MDHEN and SYDVKM. This CDR3 has 13 residues. As DNA, the CDR3 is TGTGCCAGCAGCCCAGACAGGGTTGGCGGCTACACCTTC. Protein product: CASSPDRVGGYTF.

The chain couples TRBV29-1 to TRBJ1-2, with 12 bases lining up with TRBD1. Trimming took 1 base from V and 3 from J; bases not matched to a gene: 0. The germline gives CDR1 SQVTM, CDR2 ANQGSEA. The CDR3 contains 14 residues. CDR3 loop: CSVEGDRGHYGYTF. The CDR3 DNA follows: TGCAGCGTTGAAGGGGACAGGGGGCACTATGGCTACACCTTC.

The chain joins TRBV6-1 to TRBJ2-7; the match to TRBD2 covers 7 bases. CDR3 length equals 15 residues. From germline, CDR1 is MNHNS and CDR2 SASEGT. Trimming took 5 bases from V and 0 from J; bases not matched to a gene: 7. The CDR3 DNA sequence: TGTGCCAGCAGTCACCTCGGCGGGGGCTCCTACGAGCAGTACTTC. It specifies CASSHLGGGSYEQYF.

The chain recombines TRBV6-1 with TRBJ2-5, with 8 bases identical to TRBD1. The CDR3 is 15 residues long. The V and J ends lost 3 bases and 5 bases, in that order; junction bases with no gene match: 8. Germline lookup yields CDR1 MNHNS and CDR2 SASEGT. CDR3 sequence (DNA): TGTGCCAGCAGTGAGCTGACAGGGGCATTCGAGACCCAGTACTTC. Translated, it gives CASSELTGAFETQYF.